A selection of T cell receptor beta chains follows, all from one sample in a study of T cells in Graves' hyperthyroidism and ophthalmopathy. TCRdb reprocessed the multiplex PCR reads with MiXCR, giving one entry per CDR3 protein. The sample contains about 360,000 distinct CDR3 sequences, less than 15% of which appear only once. Specimen: blood. The receptors here all came from a woman aged 18-29 years with Graves' hyperthyroidism. Each CDR3 is given with its conserved first and last residue. D genes are given only for firm matches. Clone size is not always given. Where it is, it says once, few, many or a class for expanded clones.

V	size	D	J	DNA	CDR3
TRBV3-1	many	.	TRBJ1-2	TGTGCCAGCAGCCAAATATCCCCCCGGAGGGTCGGCTACACCTTC	CASSQISPRRVGYTF
TRBV19	few	TRBD1	TRBJ1-4	TGTGCCAGTAGTATGAGGGTTGACGGGACAGCCGAAAAACTGTTTTTT	CASSMRVDGTAEKLFF
TRBV4-3	.	.	TRBJ1-5	TGCGCCAGCAGCCAAGAAGTGGGGGATCAGCCCCAGCATTTT	CASSQEVGDQPQHF
TRBV7-2	.	.	TRBJ1-1	TGTGCCAGCAGCCCACCGTGGAACACTGAAGCTTTCTTT	CASSPPWNTEAFF
TRBV7-8	.	.	TRBJ2-5	TGTGCCAGCATGAGCGGGACAGGCCAAGAGACCCAGTACTTC	CASMSGTGQETQYF
TRBV5-6	few	.	TRBJ1-5	TGTGCCAGCAGCTCGCTAAGGGAGAGCAATCAGCCCCAGCATTTT	CASSSLRESNQPQHF
TRBV20-1	many	.	TRBJ2-1	TGCAGTGTTCTTTCCGGGCCTAAGCAGTTCTTC	CSVLSGPKQFF
TRBV7-9	many	.	TRBJ2-2	TGTGCCAGCAGCTTAGGGGGATACCCCACCGGGGAGCTGTTTTTT	CASSLGGYPTGELFF
TRBV24-1	.	.	TRBJ2-5	TGTGCCACCAGTGCTCTGAGCCAAGAGACCCAGTACTTC	CATSALSQETQYF
TRBV11-2	many	TRBD1	TRBJ1-2	TGTGCCAGCAGCTTATCCCAGGACAGGGGGCAGTATGGCTACACCTTC	CASSLSQDRGQYGYTF
TRBV4-2	many	TRBD2	TRBJ2-1	TGTGCCAGCAGCCAAGCGGGTCTAGCGGGAGGGCTGAGGTCTGATGAGCAGTTCTTC	CASSQAGLAGGLRSDEQFF
TRBV2	many	.	TRBJ1-5	TGTGCCAGCAGTGAAATCAGGGGAAACAATCAGCCCCAGCATTTT	CASSEIRGNNQPQHF
TRBV27	many	TRBD1	TRBJ1-3	TGTGCCAGCAGTCTTACACCCGGGACAGCCTCTGGAAACACCATATATTTT	CASSLTPGTASGNTIYF
TRBV28	many	TRBD1	TRBJ1-5	TGTGCCAGCAGTCCTCTGACAGGGGGCGGTTATCAGCCCCAGCATTTT	CASSPLTGGGYQPQHF
TRBV10-3	.	.	TRBJ1-2	TGTGCCATCAGTGAGAGAACGGACGAGGGTGGCTACACCTTC	CAISERTDEGGYTF
TRBV20-1	many	TRBD1	TRBJ2-7	TGCAGTGCTAGGGGGAATAAACAGGGGACCTCCTACGAGCAGTACTTC	CSARGNKQGTSYEQYF
TRBV4-1	few	.	TRBJ1-5	TGCGCCAGCAGCCAAGATCTGGAAGGTGGTCAGCCCCAGCATTTT	CASSQDLEGGQPQHF
TRBV6-1	many	.	TRBJ2-3	TGTGCCAGCAGTGAAGAGGGCACCAGTACAGATACGCAGTATTTT	CASSEEGTSTDTQYF
TRBV5-1	.	.	TRBJ2-5	TGCGCCAGCAGCTTTCAGGGGGGGTTCCAAGAGACCCAGTACTTC	CASSFQGGFQETQYF
TRBV10-3	.	.	TRBJ2-1	TGTGCCGCCCAGGGGAGATCCTACAATGAGCAGTTCTTC	CAAQGRSYNEQFF
TRBV6-2/TRBV6-3	many	.	TRBJ1-2	TGTGCCAGCAGCCTTCCGCCGGGTTATGGCTACACCTTC	CASSLPPGYGYTF
TRBV20-1	many	TRBD2	TRBJ2-3	TGCAGTGCTCCACTTCTGGATCTAGCGGACACAGATACGCAGTATTTT	CSAPLLDLADTDTQYF
TRBV25-1	.	TRBD2	TRBJ2-3	TGTGCCAGCAGTGATGGCCCCGACGGGGGGGTGTCACAGTATTTT	CASSDGPDGGVSQYF
TRBV29-1	many	.	TRBJ2-1	TGCAGCGTTGGCTGGCGCTCCCCGTACAATGAGCAGTTCTTC	CSVGWRSPYNEQFF
TRBV10-3	.	TRBD1	TRBJ1-1	TGTGCCATCAGCCCGGGACAGGGGAGCAGCCTACCGATTTTCTTT	CAISPGQGSSLPIFF
TRBV6-1	many	TRBD1	TRBJ1-1	TGTGCCAGCAGTCAACGACAGGGGCAGATGAACACTGAAGCTTTCTTT	CASSQRQGQMNTEAFF
TRBV28	many	.	TRBJ2-1	TGTGCCAGCAGTCACAGACAGGGGAGGGGTGGGGCCTACAATGAGCAGTTCTTC	CASSHRQGRGGAYNEQFF
TRBV11-3	many	TRBD2	TRBJ2-3	TGTGCCAGCAGTTCTAGCGGGGGGACTACAGATACGCAGTATTTT	CASSSSGGTTDTQYF
TRBV7-3	few	TRBD1	TRBJ2-2	TGTGCCAGCAGCCGGGACAGGAGAGAGACCGGGGAGCTGTTTTTT	CASSRDRRETGELFF
TRBV10-3	.	TRBD1	TRBJ1-4	TGTGCCATCAGTGAATCCCCACAGGGGGCAGCTGAAAAACTGTTTTTT	CAISESPQGAAEKLFF
TRBV5-8	few	.	TRBJ2-2	TGTGCCAGCAGCTATTCCGGGACGGGAACCGGGGAGCTGTTTTTT	CASSYSGTGTGELFF
TRBV7-8	many	.	TRBJ2-5	TGTGCCAGCAGTTTACTCGAGACCCAGTACTTC	CASSLLETQYF
TRBV6-2/TRBV6-3	.	TRBD1	TRBJ1-1	TGTGCCAGCAGGCCTGTTACAGGGGGCCCACCTGAAGCTTTCTTT	CASRPVTGGPPEAFF
TRBV7-3	many	.	TRBJ2-1	TGTGCCAGCAGCTTTTTCAGGGGCAATGAGCAGTTCTTC	CASSFFRGNEQFF
TRBV6-6	many	TRBD1	TRBJ2-1	TGTGCCAGCAGTTACTCGGTAGGACAGGGGTCCTACAATGAGCAGTTCTTC	CASSYSVGQGSYNEQFF
TRBV28	many	.	TRBJ1-1	TGTGCCAGCACCCTCAGAAGGGGCGCCGTGTCTGCTTTCTTT	CASTLRRGAVSAFF
TRBV20-1	many	.	TRBJ1-4	TGCAGTGCTAGACCGACCGGGCCGGGGGGTGAAAAACTGTTTTTT	CSARPTGPGGEKLFF
TRBV29-1	many	TRBD1	TRBJ1-5	TGCAGCGTGGGGACAGGTAGCAATCAGCCCCAGCATTTT	CSVGTGSNQPQHF
TRBV11-2	.	.	TRBJ2-3	TGTGCCAGCACCCTATACGTCACTCAGGGTATCGGTGCAGATACGCAGTATTTT	CASTLYVTQGIGADTQYF
TRBV7-2	.	TRBD2	TRBJ2-3	TGTGCCAGCAGCTTCCGACTAGCGGGAGGAGATACGCAGTATTTT	CASSFRLAGGDTQYF
TRBV5-1	few	TRBD1	TRBJ1-4	TGCGCCAGCAGCTTGGGGGGACAGGGTAATTCGAGGACTAATGAAAAACTGTTTTTT	CASSLGGQGNSRTNEKLFF
TRBV9	.	.	TRBJ2-5	TGTGCCAGCAGCGTAAGCACAGACCAAGAGACCCAGTACTTC	CASSVSTDQETQYF
TRBV30	few	TRBD1	TRBJ2-3	TGTGCCTGGAGCTTTAAACAGGGGGGCTTTACAGATACGCAGTATTTT	CAWSFKQGGFTDTQYF
TRBV28	many	.	TRBJ1-2	TGTGCCACCCAGGGACCCTACTATGGCTACACCTTC	CATQGPYYGYTF
TRBV7-9	few	TRBD2	TRBJ2-1	TGTGCCAGCAGCGAGACTAGCGGGAAGGAAGAGCAGTTCTTC	CASSETSGKEEQFF
TRBV7-2	many	TRBD2	TRBJ2-7	TGTGCCAGCAGCCCTCTAGCGGTACCGTACTACGAGCAGTACTTC	CASSPLAVPYYEQYF
TRBV19	.	.	TRBJ2-4	TGTGCCAGTACTGGCGGCTTAGCCAAAAACATTCAGTACTTC	CASTGGLAKNIQYF
TRBV28	many	TRBD1	TRBJ1-4	TGTGCCAGCAGATCGCTCAATCCGGGACAGGGGAATGAAAAACTGTTTTTT	CASRSLNPGQGNEKLFF
TRBV7-3	many	.	TRBJ2-1	TGTGCCAGCAGCTCCATCCCCGGAGGGGATGAGCAGTTCTTC	CASSSIPGGDEQFF